This T cell receptor beta chain was captured by sequencing in a study of cytomegalovirus exposure and HLA in healthy donors. Whole-study results and caveats: Previously analyzed data showed that most TCR beta V segments were productive at a frequency of about 87% or about 30%. In a later analysis, HLA-associated TCR beta chains were more clonally expanded than equally common others. Compared with the roughly 730-donor mean, an Asian-associated ancestry cluster reportedly had fewer N-insertions, according to a later analysis.

On this clone itself: Its target is unknown.

Both 60 Vbeta primers and 13 Jbeta primers went into the PCR. Sequencing was performed with immunoSEQ multiplex PCR; in TCRdb, only in-frame clones are kept and a portion is missing. The sample includes some 150,000 clones, about 77% of them seen just once. V gave up 0 bases and J gave up 6 bases, with 4 bases separating them. CDR1 is SGHDT, CDR2 YYEEEE, per germline. This CDR3 has 12 amino acids. The clonotype originates from a female donor in good health and CMV-seronegative. This chain joins TRBV5-6 and TRBJ2-1; no definite D call. Sequenced material: PBMCs. CDR3 loop: CASSLGVNEQFF. CDR3 bases: TGTGCCAGCAGCTTGGGCGTCAATGAGCAGTTCTTC.